This T cell receptor beta chain is drawn from a study of early T cells in non-severe SARS-CoV-2 infection. V lost 4 bases and J lost 8; bases outside the gene matches: 5. The germline V gene has CDR1 LGHDT and CDR2 YNNKEL (reference sequence). The CDR3 is 13 residues long. TCRdb re-derived calls from the 5' RACE reads in MiXCR, one entry per CDR3 protein. The table records roughly 70,000 distinct CDR3 sequences, over 20% of them present only once. Source: whole blood, taken at baseline. The clonotype originates from an adult who was a healthcare worker with PCR-confirmed SARS-CoV-2 infection or an uninfected control (not recorded which). V usage is TRBV3-1 and J usage is TRBJ1-2, with 9 bases identical to TRBD1. CDR3: CASSLRGQGGYTF. For the CDR3, the DNA is TGTGCCAGCAGCCTCCGGGGACAGGGCGGCTACACCTTC.